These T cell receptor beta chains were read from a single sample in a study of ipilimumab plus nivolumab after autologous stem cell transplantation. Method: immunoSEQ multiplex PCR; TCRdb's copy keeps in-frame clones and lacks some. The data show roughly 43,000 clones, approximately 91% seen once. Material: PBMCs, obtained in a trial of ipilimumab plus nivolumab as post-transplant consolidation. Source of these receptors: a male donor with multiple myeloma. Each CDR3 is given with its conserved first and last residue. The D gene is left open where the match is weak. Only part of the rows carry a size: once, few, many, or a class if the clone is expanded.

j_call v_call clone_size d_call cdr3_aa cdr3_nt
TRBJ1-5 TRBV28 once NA CASSLPGGQPQHF TGTGCCAGCAGTTTACCCGGGGGTCAGCCCCAGCATTTT
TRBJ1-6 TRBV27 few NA CASSLQNSPLHF TGTGCCAGCAGCCTACAGAATTCACCCCTCCACTTT
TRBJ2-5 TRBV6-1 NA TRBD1 CASSERAGGVGSQETQYF TGTGCCAGCAGTGAACGGGCAGGGGGAGTGGGGTCCCAAGAGACCCAGTACTTC
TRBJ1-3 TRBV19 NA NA CASSIDGTGNTIYF TGTGCCAGTAGTATAGATGGGACTGGAAACACCATATATTTT
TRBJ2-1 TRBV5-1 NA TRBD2 CASSLGGLAGENEQFF TGCGCCAGCAGCTTGGGGGGGCTAGCGGGAGAAAATGAGCAGTTCTTC
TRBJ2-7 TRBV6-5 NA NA CASSSPRDTSYEQYF TGTGCCAGCAGTTCCCCCCGGGACACCTCCTACGAGCAGTACTTC
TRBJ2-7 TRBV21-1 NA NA CASSAPGGYEQYF TGTGCCAGCAGCGCGCCGGGGGGATACGAGCAGTACTTC
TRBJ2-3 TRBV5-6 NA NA CASSLVADTQYF TGTGCCAGCAGCTTGGTAGCAGATACGCAGTATTTT
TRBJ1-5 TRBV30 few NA CAWSDSNQPQHF TGTGCCTGGAGTGATAGCAATCAGCCCCAGCATTTT
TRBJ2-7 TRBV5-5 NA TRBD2 CASSLLPSGSIYEQYF TGTGCCAGCAGCTTGCTTCCTAGCGGGAGTATTTACGAGCAGTACTTC
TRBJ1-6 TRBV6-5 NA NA CASSLESSSYNSPLHF TGTGCCAGCAGTTTGGAGTCAAGCTCCTATAATTCACCCCTCCACTTT
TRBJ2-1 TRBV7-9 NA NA CASSFQSGEQFF TGTGCCAGCAGCTTCCAATCCGGGGAGCAGTTCTTC
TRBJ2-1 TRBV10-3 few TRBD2 CAIGTSGSHKPYNEQFF TGTGCCATCGGGACTAGCGGGAGCCATAAGCCTTACAATGAGCAGTTCTTC
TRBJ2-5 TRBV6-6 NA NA CASTPGETQYF TGTGCCAGCACCCCTGGGGAGACCCAGTACTTC
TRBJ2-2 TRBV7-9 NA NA CASKIGDVTGELFF TGTGCCAGCAAGATCGGCGACGTCACCGGGGAGCTGTTTTTT
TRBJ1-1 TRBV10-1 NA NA CASSKGQVSEAFF TGCGCCAGCAGCAAGGGGCAGGTCAGTGAAGCTTTCTTT
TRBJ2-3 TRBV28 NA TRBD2 CASSPSPRVAGGSTDTQYF TGTGCCAGCAGTCCTAGCCCTCGGGTAGCGGGGGGCAGCACAGATACGCAGTATTTT
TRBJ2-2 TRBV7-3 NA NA CASSLGGNTGELFF TGTGCCAGCAGCTTAGGGGGGAACACCGGGGAGCTGTTTTTT
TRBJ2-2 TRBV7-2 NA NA CASSFLPGTLNTGELFF TGTGCCAGCAGCTTTCTCCCCGGGACACTTAACACCGGGGAGCTGTTTTTT
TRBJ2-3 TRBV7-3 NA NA CASSLVGGTDTQYF TGTGCCAGCAGCTTAGTGGGGGGCACAGATACGCAGTATTTT
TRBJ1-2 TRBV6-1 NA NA CASSERGRYGYTF TGTGCCAGCAGTGAAAGGGGCCGGTATGGCTACACCTTC
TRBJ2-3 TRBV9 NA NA CASSVVPPPGESTQYF TGTGCCAGCAGCGTAGTACCCCCCCCCGGGGAGAGTACGCAGTATTTT
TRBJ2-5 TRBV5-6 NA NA CASSLGTSRETQYF TGTGCCAGCAGTTTGGGGACGAGTCGTGAGACCCAGTACTTC
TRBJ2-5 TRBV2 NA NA CASSTDRAGEETQYF TGTGCCAGCAGTACGGACAGGGCGGGGGAAGAGACCCAGTACTTC
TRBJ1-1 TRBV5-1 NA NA CASSRGQQETEAFF TGCGCCAGCAGCCGGGGACAACAGGAGACTGAAGCTTTCTTT
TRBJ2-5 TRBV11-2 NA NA CASSFGETQYF TGTGCCAGCAGCTTCGGGGAGACCCAGTACTTC
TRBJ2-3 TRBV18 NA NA CASSPLRGGLLNTDTQYF TGTGCCAGCTCACCACTAAGGGGGGGCCTCCTCAATACAGATACGCAGTATTTT
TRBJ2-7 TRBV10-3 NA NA CATCRDANSYEQYF TGTGCCACCTGCAGGGACGCCAATTCCTACGAGCAGTACTTC
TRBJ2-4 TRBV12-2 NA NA CASRSSGYLSADF TGTGCAAGTCGCTCCAGCGGGTACCTTAGTGCCGACTTC
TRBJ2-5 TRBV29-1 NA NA CSVTGTQETQYF TGCAGCGTTACAGGGACCCAAGAGACCCAGTACTTC
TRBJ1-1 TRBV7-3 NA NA CASSSRENTEAFF TGTGCCAGCAGCTCGAGGGAGAACACTGAAGCTTTCTTT
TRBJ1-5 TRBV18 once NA CASSPLRGDQPQHF TGTGCCAGCTCACCACTCAGAGGCGATCAGCCCCAGCATTTT
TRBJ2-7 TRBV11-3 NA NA CASSATYEQYF TGTGCCAGCAGCGCGACCTACGAGCAGTACTTC
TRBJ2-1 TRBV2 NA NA CASSEDGVTEQFF TGTGCCAGCAGTGAAGACGGGGTCACTGAGCAGTTCTTC
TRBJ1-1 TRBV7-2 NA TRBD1 CASSSGQGTVNTEAFF TGTGCCAGCAGCTCCGGACAGGGCACTGTGAACACTGAAGCTTTCTTT
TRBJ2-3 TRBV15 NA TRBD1 CATSRDRGPDTQYF TGTGCCACCAGCAGAGACAGGGGGCCGGATACGCAGTATTTT
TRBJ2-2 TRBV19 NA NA CASSIPGELFF TGTGCCAGTAGTATACCCGGGGAGCTGTTTTTT
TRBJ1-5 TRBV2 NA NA CASAGTYSNQPQHF TGTGCCAGCGCGGGAACTTATAGCAATCAGCCCCAGCATTTT
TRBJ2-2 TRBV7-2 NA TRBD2 CASSLGPAGANTGELFF TGTGCCAGCAGCTTAGGGCCAGCGGGAGCGAACACCGGGGAGCTGTTTTTT
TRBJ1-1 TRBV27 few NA CASGRSTEAFF TGTGCCAGCGGGAGATCTACTGAAGCTTTCTTT